The rows below give T cell receptor beta chains drawn from one sample of a study of cytomegalovirus exposure and HLA in healthy donors. Clones were read by immunoSEQ multiplex PCR, and TCRdb kept only the in-frame ones, dropping some. Of over 80,000 clones in the sample, roughly 63% were seen once. The sample comprised PBMCs. The receptors shown here come from a boy aged 10-17 years in good health and CMV-seropositive. Each CDR3 is given with its conserved first and last residue.

j_call v_call cdr3_aa
TRBJ1-1 TRBV5-1 CASSLTTGNTEAFF
TRBJ1-6 TRBV5-6 CASSRRTFPNSPLHF
TRBJ2-7 TRBV29-1 CSAWDREYEQYF
TRBJ2-7 TRBV28 CASSPWTGAEQYF
TRBJ1-2 TRBV6-1 CASSPTGRRGYTF
TRBJ2-7 TRBV5-4 CASSSRRDSEDEQYF
TRBJ1-2 TRBV16 CASSHIQGEWNYGYTF
TRBJ2-1 TRBV29-1 CSVEPGVPYNEQFF
TRBJ1-2 TRBV6-4 CASSDGTGGPYGYTF
TRBJ2-7 TRBV6-5 CATQTGTVSGEQYF
TRBJ1-6 TRBV5-1 CASSLAGQTSSYNSPLHF
TRBJ2-2 TRBV7-6 CASSLVPGPNTGELFF
TRBJ2-5 TRBV7-3 CASSLRRGETQYF
TRBJ1-6 TRBV19 CASNTGEGGGSPLHF
TRBJ1-1 TRBV6-5 CASSYRTGWVAFF
TRBJ1-1 TRBV2 CASRGLRGANTEAFF
TRBJ2-7 TRBV6-6 CASSYSSRVDEQYF
TRBJ2-2 TRBV29-1 CSVGQNTGELFF
TRBJ1-2 TRBV23-1 CASSQVFLTRDRVNGYTF
TRBJ2-1 TRBV11-2 CASSLLTYNEQFF
TRBJ2-2 TRBV7-3 CASSLSGGGAGELFF
TRBJ1-2 TRBV5-8 CASSPGQGFYGYTF
TRBJ1-6 TRBV5-1 CASSPGSSYNSPLHF
TRBJ1-2 TRBV7-2 CASNKEQGVSSGYTF
TRBJ1-2 TRBV11-2 CASSPSGRIYGYPF
TRBJ1-1 TRBV18 CASSPDDRGTFF
TRBJ1-1 TRBV30 CAWSSRGPNTEAFF
TRBJ1-2 TRBV2 CASSDRGYGYTF
TRBJ1-2 TRBV6-5 CASRASPNYGYPF
TRBJ1-4 TRBV14 CASSQGAAATNEKLFF
TRBJ2-3 TRBV7-9 CASSLVMRAGDTQYF
TRBJ1-1 TRBV7-3 CASSLGTGLNTEAFF
TRBJ2-5 TRBV6-1 CASRLAGGSGETQYF
TRBJ2-7 TRBV29-1 CRGGIGTYEQYF
TRBJ1-4 TRBV11-2 CASSRTGTGANEKLFF